This TCR beta chain came from a study of control samples from healthy donors and cancer patients. This CDR3 is built from 15 residues. The V gene's germline CDR1 is SGDLS and CDR2 YYNGEE. V was trimmed by 0 bases and J by 5 bases, leaving 11 bases between them. Method: immunoSEQ multiplex PCR; TCRdb's copy keeps in-frame clones and lacks some. The sample yields approximately 88,000 clones, 91% seen once. The TCR comes from a woman in her 30s in good health. The chain is built from TRBV9 and TRBJ2-2; TRBD2 might be the D (5 bases). The specimen was blood. The CDR3 region has the DNA TGTGCCAGCAGCGTAGAGGGAGAATGGACCGGGGAGCTGTTTTTT. This encodes CASSVEGEWTGELFF.